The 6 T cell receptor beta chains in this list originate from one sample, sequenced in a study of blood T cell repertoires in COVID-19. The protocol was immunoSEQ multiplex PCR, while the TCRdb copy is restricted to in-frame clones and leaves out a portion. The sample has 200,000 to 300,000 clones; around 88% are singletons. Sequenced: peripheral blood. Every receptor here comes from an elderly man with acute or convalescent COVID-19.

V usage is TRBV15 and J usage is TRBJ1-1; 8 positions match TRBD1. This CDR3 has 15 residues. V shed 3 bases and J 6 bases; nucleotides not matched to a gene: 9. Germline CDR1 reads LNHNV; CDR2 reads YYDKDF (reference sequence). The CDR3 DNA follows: TGTGCCACCAGCAGGGACAGGGCTCGAAATTCTGAAGCTTTCTTT. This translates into CATSRDRARNSEAFF.

The CDR3 spells CASSQAMSRDRSNYGYTF. The CDR3 region has the DNA TGTGCCAGCAGCCAAGCCATGTCCCGGGACAGGAGTAACTATGGCTACACCTTC. The chain carries TRBV4-2 and TRBJ1-2; TRBD1 aligns across 8 bases. The germline CDR1 and CDR2 sequences are LGHNA and YNFKEQ. This CDR3 contains 18 residues. V gave up 1 base and J gave up 1 base; unmatched junction bases: 11.

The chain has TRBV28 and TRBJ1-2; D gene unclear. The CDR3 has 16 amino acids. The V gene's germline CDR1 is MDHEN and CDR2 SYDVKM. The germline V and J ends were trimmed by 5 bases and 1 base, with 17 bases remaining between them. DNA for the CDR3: TGTGCCAGCAGTCCGAGTGACCCTCGACTTAACTATGGCTACACCTTC. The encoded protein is CASSPSDPRLNYGYTF.

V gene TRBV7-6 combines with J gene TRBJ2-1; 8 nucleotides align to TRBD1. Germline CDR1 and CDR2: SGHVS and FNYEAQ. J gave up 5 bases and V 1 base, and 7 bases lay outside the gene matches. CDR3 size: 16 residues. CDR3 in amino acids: CASSLGGTGLNNEQFF. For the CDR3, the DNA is TGTGCCAGCAGCTTAGGGGGGACAGGACTAAACAATGAGCAGTTCTTC.

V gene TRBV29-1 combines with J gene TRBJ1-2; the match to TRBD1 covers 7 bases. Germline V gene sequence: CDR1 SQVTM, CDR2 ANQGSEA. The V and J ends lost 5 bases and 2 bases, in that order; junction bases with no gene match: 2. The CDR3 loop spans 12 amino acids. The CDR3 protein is CSVWDSNYGYTF. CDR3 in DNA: TGCAGCGTTTGGGACAGCAACTATGGCTACACCTTC.

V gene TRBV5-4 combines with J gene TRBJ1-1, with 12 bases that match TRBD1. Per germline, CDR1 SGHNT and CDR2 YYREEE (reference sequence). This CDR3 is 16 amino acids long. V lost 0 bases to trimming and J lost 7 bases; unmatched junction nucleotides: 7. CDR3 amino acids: CASSLDGTGGFGEAFF. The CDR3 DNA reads TGTGCCAGCAGCTTGGACGGGACAGGGGGCTTTGGTGAAGCTTTCTTT. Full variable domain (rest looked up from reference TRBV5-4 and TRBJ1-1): ETGVTQSPTHLIKTRGQQVTLRCSSQSGHNTVSWYQQALGQGPQFIFQYYREEENGRGNFPPRFSGLQFPNYSSELNVNALELDDSALYLCASSLDGTGGFGEAFFGQGTRLTVV.